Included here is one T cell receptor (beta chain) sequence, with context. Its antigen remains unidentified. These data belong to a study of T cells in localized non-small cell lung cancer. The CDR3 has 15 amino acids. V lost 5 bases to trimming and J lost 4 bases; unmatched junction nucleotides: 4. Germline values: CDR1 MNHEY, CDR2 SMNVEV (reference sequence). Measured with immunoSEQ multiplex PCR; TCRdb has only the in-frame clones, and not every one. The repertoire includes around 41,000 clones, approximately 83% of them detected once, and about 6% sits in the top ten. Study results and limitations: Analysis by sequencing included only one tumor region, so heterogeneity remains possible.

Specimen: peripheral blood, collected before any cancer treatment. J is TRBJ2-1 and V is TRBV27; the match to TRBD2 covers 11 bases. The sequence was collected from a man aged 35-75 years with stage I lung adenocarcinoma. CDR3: CASSPGTSGYNEQFF. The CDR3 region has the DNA TGTGCCAGCAGTCCCGGGACTAGCGGTTACAATGAGCAGTTCTTC.